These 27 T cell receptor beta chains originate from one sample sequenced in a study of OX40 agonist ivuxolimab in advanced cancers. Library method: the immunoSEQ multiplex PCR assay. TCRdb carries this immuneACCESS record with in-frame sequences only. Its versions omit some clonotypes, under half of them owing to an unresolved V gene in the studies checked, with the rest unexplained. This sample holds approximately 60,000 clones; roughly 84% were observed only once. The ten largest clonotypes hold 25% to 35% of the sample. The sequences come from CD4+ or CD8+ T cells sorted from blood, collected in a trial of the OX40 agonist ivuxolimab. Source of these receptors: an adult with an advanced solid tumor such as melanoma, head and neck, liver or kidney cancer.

This CDR3 is CAWSVSVKGPARYTF. CDR3 in DNA: TGTGCCTGGAGTGTATCCGTTAAGGGTCCCGCCCGCTACACCTTC. The chain uses TRBV30 and TRBJ1-2; D remains unclear. The CDR3 runs to 15 residues. Germline CDR1 reads GTSNPN; CDR2 reads SVGIG (reference sequence). Trimming pared 0 bases from V and 9 bases from J, leaving 20 bases between.

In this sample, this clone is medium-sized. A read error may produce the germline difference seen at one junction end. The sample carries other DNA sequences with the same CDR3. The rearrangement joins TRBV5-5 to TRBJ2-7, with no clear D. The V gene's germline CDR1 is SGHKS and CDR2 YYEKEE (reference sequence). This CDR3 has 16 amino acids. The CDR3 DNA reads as TGCGCCAGCAGCCAAGAATCGGCCCTCGAACGGTCTGAGCAGTACTTC. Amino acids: CASSQESALERSEQYF. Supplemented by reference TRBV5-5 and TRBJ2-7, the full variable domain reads DAGVTQSPTHLIKTRGQQVTLRCSPISGHKSVSWYQQVLGQGPQFIFQYYEKEERGRGNFPDRFSARQFPNYSSELNVNALLLGDSALYLCASSQESALERSEQYFGPGTRLTVT.

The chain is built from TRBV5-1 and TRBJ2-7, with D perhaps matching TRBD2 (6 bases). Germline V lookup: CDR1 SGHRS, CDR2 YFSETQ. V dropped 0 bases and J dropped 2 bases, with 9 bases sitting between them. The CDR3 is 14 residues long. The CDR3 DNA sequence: TGCGCCAGCAGCTTGGTCCGGGGGACCTACGAGCAGTACTTC. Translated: CASSLVRGTYEQYF.

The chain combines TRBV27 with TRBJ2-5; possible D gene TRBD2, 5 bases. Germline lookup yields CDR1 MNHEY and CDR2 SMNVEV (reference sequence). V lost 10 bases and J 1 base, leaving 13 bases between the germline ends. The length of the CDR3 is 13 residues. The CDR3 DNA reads TGTGCCACTAGCTGGGCAGGCCAAGAGACCCAGTACTTC. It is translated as CATSWAGQETQYF.

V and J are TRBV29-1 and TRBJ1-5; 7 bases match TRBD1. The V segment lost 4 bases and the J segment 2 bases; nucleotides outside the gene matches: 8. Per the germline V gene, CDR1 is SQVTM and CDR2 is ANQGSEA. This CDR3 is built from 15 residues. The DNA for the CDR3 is TGCAGCGTTGGGGAAGGGGGCGGTGGCAATCAGCCCCAGCATTTT. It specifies CSVGEGGGGNQPQHF.

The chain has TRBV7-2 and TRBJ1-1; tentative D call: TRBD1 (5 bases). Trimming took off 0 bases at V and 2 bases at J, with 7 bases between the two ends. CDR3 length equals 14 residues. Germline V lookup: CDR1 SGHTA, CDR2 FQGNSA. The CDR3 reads CASSLAQGNTEAFF. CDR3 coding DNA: TGTGCCAGCAGCTTAGCGCAGGGCAACACTGAAGCTTTCTTT.

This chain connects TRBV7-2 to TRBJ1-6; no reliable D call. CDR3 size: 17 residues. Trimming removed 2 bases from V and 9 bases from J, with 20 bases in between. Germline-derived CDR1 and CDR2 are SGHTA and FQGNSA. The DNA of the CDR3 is TGTGCCAGCAGCTTAATGACGCGGCAGACCGCCCGTTCACCCCTCCACTTT. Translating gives CASSLMTRQTARSPLHF.

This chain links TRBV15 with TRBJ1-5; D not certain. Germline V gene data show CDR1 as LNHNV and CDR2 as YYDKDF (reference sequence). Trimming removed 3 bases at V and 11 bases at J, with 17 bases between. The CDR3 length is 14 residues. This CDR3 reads CATSREGVWEAQHF. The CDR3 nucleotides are TGTGCCACCAGCAGGGAGGGAGTTTGGGAGGCCCAGCATTTT.

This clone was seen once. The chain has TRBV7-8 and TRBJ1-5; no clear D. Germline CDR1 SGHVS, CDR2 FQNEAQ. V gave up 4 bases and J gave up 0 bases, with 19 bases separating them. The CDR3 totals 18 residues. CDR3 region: CASSSSETSGASNQPQHF. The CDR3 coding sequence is TGTGCCAGCAGCTCATCGGAGACTTCGGGAGCTAGCAATCAGCCCCAGCATTTT. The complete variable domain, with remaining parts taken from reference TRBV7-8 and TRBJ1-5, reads GAGVSQSPRYKVAKRGQDVALRCDPISGHVSLFWYQQALGQGPEFLTYFQNEAQLDKSGLPSDRFFAERPEGSVSTLKIQRTQQEDSAVYLCASSSSETSGASNQPQHFGDGTRLSIL.

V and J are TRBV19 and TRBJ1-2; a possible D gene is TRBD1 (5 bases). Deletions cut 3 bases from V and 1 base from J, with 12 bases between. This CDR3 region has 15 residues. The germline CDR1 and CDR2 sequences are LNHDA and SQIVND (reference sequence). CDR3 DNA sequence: TGTGCCAGTAGTATGGGCAGGGAGGGTAACTATGGCTACACCTTC. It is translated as CASSMGREGNYGYTF.

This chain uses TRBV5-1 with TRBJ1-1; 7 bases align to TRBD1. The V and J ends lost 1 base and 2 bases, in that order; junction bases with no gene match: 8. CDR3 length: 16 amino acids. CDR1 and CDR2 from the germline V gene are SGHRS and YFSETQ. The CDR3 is CASSLSPRTGNTEAFF. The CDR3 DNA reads TGCGCCAGCAGCTTGTCGCCCCGGACAGGTAACACTGAAGCTTTCTTT.

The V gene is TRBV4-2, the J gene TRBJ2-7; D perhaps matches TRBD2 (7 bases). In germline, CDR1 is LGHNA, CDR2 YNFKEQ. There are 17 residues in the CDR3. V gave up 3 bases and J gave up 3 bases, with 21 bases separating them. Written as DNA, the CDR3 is TGTGCCAGCAGCCATCCCCAAGGGGGAGGGGAGGACTACGAGCAGTACTTC. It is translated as CASSHPQGGGEDYEQYF.

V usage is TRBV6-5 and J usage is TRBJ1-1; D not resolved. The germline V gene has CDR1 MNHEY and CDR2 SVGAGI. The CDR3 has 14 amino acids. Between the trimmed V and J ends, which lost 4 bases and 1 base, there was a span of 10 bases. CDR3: CASSFSTRNTEAFF. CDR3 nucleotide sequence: TGTGCCAGCAGTTTCTCTACAAGGAACACTGAAGCTTTCTTT.

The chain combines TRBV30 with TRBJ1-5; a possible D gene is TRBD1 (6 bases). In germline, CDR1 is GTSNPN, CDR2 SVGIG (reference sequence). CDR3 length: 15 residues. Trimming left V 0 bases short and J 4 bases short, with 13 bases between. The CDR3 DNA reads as TGTGCCTGGAGTGTAAGGGGGGCGCGAAATCAGCCCCAGCATTTT. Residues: CAWSVRGARNQPQHF.

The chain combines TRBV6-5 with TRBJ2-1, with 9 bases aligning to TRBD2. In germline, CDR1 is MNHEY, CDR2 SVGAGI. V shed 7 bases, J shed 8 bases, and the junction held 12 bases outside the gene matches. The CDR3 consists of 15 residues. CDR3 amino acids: CASIPSSGNYDEQFF. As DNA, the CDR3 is TGTGCCAGCATCCCTTCTAGCGGGAATTATGATGAGCAGTTCTTC.

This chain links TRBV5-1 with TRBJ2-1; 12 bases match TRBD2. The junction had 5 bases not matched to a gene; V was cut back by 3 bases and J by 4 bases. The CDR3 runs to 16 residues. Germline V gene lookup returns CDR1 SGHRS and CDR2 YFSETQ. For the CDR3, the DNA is TGCGCCAGCAGCTACCTGACTAGCGGGAGATACAATGAGCAGTTCTTC. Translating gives CASSYLTSGRYNEQFF.

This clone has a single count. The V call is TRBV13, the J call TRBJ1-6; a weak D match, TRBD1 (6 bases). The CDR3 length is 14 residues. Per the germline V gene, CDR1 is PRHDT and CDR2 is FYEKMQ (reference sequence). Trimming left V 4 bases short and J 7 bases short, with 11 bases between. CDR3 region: CASSSTGTNSPLHF. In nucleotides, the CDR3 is TGTGCCAGCAGCTCCACAGGGACGAATTCACCCCTCCACTTT.

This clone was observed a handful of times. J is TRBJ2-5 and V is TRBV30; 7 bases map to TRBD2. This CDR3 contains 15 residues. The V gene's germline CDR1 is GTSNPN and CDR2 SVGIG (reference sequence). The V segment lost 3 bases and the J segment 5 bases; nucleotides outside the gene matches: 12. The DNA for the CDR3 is TGTGCCTGGAGCCGGGCCTCAGCGGGATTGGAGACCCAGTACTTC. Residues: CAWSRASAGLETQYF.

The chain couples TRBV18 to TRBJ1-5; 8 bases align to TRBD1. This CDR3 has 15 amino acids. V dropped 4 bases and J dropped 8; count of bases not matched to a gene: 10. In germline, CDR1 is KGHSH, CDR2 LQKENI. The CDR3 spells CASSLGTGSIEPQHF. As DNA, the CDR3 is TGTGCCAGCTCACTTGGGACAGGCAGCATAGAGCCCCAGCATTTT.

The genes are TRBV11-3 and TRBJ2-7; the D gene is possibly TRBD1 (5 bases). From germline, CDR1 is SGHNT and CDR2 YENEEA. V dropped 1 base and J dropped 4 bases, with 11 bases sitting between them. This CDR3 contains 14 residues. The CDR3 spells CASSLGRVPYEQYF. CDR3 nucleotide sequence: TGTGCCAGCAGCTTAGGCAGGGTCCCATACGAGCAGTACTTC. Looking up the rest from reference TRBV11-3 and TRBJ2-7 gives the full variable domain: EAGVVQSPRYKIIEKKQPVAFWCNPISGHNTLYWYLQNLGQGPELLIRYENEEAVDDSQLPKDRFSAERLKGVDSTLKIQPAELGDSAVYLCASSLGRVPYEQYFGPGTRLTVT.

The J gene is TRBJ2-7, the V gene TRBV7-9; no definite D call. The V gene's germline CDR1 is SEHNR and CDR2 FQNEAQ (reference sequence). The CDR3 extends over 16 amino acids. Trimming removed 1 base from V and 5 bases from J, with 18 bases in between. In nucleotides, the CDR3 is TGTGCCAGCAGCTTAGGAGGAGACGCAAGGGTCCACGAGCAGTACTTC. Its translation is CASSLGGDARVHEQYF.

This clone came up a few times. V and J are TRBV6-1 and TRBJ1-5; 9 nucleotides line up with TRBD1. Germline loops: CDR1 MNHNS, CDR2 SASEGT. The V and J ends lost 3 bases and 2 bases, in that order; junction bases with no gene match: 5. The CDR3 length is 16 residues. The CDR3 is CASSDTGGWGNQPQHF. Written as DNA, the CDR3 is TGTGCCAGCAGTGACACAGGGGGCTGGGGCAATCAGCCCCAGCATTTT.

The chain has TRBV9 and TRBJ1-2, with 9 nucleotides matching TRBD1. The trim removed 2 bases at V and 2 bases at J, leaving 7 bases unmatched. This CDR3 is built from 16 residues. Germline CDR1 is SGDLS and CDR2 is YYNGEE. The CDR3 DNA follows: TGTGCCAGCAGCGTTTCGGAGGGACAGGGAAACTATGGCTACACCTTC. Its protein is CASSVSEGQGNYGYTF.

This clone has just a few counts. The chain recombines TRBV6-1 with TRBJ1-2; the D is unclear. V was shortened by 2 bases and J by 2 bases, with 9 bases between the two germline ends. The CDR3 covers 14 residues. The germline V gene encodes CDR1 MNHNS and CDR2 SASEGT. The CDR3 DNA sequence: TGTGCCAGCAGTGAAATGGACGGGAACTATGGCTACACCTTC. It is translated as CASSEMDGNYGYTF.

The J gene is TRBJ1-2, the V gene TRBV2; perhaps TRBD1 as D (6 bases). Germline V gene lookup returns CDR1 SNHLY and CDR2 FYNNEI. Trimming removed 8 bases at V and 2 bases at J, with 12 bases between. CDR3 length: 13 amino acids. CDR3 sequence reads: CASAGHPNYGYTF. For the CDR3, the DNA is TGTGCCAGCGCGGGACACCCAAACTATGGCTACACCTTC.

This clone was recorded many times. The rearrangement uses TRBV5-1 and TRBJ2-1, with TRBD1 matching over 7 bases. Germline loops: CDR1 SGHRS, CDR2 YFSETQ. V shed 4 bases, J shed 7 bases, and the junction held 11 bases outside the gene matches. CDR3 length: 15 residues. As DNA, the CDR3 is TGCGCCAGCAGCCCTTCGGACAGGACTGGGAATGAGCAGTTCTTC. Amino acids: CASSPSDRTGNEQFF. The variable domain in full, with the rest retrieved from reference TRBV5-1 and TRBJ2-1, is KAGVTQTPRYLIKTRGQQVTLSCSPISGHRSVSWYQQTPGQGLQFLFEYFSETQRNKGNFPGRFSGRQFSNSRSEMNVSTLELGDSALYLCASSPSDRTGNEQFFGPGTRLTVL.

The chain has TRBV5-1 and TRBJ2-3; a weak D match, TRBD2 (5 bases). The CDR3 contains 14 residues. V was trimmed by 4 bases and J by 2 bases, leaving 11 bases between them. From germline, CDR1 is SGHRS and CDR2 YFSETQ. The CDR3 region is CASSQRRPTDTQYF. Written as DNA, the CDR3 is TGCGCCAGCAGCCAGCGGAGACCCACAGATACGCAGTATTTT.